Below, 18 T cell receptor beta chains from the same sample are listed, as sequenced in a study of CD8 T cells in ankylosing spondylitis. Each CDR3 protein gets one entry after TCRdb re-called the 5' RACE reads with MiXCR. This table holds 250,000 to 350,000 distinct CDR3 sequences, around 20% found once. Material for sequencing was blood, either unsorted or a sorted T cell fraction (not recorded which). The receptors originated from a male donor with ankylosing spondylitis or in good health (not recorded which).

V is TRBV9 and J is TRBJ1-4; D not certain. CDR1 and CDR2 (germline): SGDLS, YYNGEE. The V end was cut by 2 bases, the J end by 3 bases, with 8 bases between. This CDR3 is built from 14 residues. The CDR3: CASSVKGANEKLFF. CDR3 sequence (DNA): TGTGCCAGCAGCGTTAAGGGTGCTAATGAAAAACTGTTTTTT.

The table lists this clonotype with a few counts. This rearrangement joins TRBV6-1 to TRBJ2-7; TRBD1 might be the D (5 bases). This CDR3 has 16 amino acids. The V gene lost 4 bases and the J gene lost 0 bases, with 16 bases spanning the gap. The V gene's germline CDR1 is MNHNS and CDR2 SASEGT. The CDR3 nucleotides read TGTGCCAGCAGTGGCGAGAAAAACAGGAGCTCCTACGAGCAGTACGTC. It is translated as CASSGEKNRSSYEQYV.

The CDR3 region has the DNA TGTGCCAGCTCACCCACGGGAGGCGAGCAGTACGTC. Its translation: CASSPTGGEQYV. This chain links TRBV18 with TRBJ2-7; 7 nucleotides agree with TRBD2. The CDR3 extends over 12 amino acids. Germline V CDR1 and CDR2: KGHSH, LQKENI. Germline trimming cut 3 bases from V and 6 bases from J; bases unmatched to any gene: 2.

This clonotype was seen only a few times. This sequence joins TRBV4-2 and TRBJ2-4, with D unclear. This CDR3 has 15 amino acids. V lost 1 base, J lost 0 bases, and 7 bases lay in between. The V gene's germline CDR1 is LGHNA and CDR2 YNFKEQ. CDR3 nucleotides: TGTGCCAGCAGCCAAGGAAACCAAGCCAAAAACATTCAGTACTTC. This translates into CASSQGNQAKNIQYF.

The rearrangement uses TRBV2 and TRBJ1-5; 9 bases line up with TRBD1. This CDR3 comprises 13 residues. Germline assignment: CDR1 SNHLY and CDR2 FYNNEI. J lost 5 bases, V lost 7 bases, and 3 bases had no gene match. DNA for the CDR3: TGTGCCAGCATGAGGGACAGGGATCAGCCCCAGCATTTT. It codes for CASMRDRDQPQHF.

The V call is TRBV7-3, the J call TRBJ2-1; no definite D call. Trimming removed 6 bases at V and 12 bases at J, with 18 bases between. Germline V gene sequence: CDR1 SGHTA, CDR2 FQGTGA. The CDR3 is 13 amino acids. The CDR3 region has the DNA TGTGCCAGCAGTTTAGCCGGGTCTTTGGGGCAGTTCTTC. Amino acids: CASSLAGSLGQFF.

The CDR3 is CASCRGHLTQYF. CDR3 nucleotides: TGTGCCAGCTGTCGCGGCCACCTAACCCAGTACTTC. The V and J genes are TRBV12-3 or TRBV12-4 and TRBJ2-5; D not certain. V lost 8 bases and J 8 bases, leaving 15 bases between the germline ends. The CDR3 has 12 amino acids.

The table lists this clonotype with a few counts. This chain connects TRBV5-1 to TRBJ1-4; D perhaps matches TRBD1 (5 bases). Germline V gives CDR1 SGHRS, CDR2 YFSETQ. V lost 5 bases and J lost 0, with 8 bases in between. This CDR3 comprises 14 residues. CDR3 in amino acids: CASRTTATNEKLFF. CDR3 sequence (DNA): TGCGCCAGCAGGACGACAGCAACTAATGAAAAACTGTTTTTT. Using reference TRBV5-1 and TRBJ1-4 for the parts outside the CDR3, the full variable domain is KAGVTQTPRYLIKTRGQQVTLSCSPISGHRSVSWYQQTPGQGLQFLFEYFSETQRNKGNFPGRFSGRQFSNSRSEMNVSTLELGDSALYLCASRTTATNEKLFFGSGTQLSVL.

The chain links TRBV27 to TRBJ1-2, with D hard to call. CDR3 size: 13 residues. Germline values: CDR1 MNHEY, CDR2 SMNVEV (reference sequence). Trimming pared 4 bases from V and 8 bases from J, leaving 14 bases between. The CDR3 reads CASSSSFAGGYTF. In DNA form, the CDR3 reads TGTGCCAGCAGTTCTTCATTCGCGGGAGGCTACACCTTC.

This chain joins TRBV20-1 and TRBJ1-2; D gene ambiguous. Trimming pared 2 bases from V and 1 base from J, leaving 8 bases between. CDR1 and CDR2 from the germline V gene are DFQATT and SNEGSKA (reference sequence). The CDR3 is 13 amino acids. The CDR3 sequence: CSARQSSNYGYTF. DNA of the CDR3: TGCAGTGCTAGACAAAGTAGTAACTATGGCTACACCTTC.

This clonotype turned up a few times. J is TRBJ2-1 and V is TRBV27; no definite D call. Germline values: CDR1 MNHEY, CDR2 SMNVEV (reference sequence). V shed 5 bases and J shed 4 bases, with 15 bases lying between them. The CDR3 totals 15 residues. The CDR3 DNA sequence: TGTGCCAGCAGTCGTTTTAGGGCTGATTACAATGAGCAGTTCTTC. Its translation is CASSRFRADYNEQFF.

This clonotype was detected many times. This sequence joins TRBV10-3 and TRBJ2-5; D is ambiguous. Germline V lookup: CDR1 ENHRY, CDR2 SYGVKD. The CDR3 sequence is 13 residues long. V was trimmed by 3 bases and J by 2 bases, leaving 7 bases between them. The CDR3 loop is CAISEPPQETQYF. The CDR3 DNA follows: TGTGCCATCAGTGAACCGCCTCAAGAGACCCAGTACTTC.

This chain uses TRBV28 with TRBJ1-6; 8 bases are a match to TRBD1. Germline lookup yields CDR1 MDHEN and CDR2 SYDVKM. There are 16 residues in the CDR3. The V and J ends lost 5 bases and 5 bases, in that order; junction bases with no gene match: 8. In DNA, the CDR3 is TGTGCCAGCAGTCCCCGGACAGGGCAAAATAATTCACCCCTCCACTTT. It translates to CASSPRTGQNNSPLHF.

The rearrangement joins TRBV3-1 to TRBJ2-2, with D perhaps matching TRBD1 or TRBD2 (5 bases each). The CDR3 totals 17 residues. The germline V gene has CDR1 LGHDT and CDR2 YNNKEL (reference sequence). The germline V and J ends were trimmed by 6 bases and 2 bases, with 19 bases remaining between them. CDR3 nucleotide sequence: TGTGCCAGCAGTGGCGCTTTGTGGGGGAGTAACACCGGGGAGCTGTTTTTT. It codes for CASSGALWGSNTGELFF.

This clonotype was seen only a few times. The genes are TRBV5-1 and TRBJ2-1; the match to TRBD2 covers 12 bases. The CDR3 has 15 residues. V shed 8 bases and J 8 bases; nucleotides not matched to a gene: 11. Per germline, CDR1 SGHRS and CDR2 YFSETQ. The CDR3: CASRTTSGSFYEQFF. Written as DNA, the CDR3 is TGCGCCAGTAGAACGACTAGCGGGAGCTTCTATGAGCAGTTCTTC.

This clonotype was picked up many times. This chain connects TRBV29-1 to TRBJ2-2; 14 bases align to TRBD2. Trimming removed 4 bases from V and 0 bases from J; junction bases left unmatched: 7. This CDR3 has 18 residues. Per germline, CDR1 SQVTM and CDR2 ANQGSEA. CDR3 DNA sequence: TGCAGCGTTGTGGGGACTAGCGGGGGCCTCCCGAACACCGGGGAGCTGTTTTTT. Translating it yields CSVVGTSGGLPNTGELFF.

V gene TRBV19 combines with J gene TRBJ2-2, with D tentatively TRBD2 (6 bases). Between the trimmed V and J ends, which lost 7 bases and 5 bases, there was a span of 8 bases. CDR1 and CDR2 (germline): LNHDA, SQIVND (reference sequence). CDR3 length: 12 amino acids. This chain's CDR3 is CASNRGTGELFF. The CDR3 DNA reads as TGTGCCAGTAATCGGGGGACCGGGGAGCTGTTTTTT.

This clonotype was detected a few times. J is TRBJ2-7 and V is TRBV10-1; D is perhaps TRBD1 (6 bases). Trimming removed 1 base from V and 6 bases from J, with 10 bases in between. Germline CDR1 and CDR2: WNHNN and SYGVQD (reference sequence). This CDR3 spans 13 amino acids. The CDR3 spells CASSEYRVGEQYV. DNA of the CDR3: TGCGCCAGCAGTGAGTACAGGGTTGGCGAGCAGTACGTC.